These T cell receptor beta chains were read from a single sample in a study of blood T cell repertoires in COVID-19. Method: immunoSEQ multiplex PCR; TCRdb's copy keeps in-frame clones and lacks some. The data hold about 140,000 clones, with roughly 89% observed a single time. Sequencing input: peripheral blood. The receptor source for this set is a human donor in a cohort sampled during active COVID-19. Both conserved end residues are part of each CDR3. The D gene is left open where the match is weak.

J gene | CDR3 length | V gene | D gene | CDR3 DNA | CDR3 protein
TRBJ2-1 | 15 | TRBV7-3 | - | TGTGCCAGCAGCAAGGACAGTGACTCCTACAATGAGCAGTTCTTC | CASSKDSDSYNEQFF
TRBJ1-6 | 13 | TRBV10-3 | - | TGTGCCGCGCAAGACACTGCAAATTCACCCCTCCACTTT | CAAQDTANSPLHF
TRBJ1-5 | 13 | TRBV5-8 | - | TGTGCCAGCAGCTTGTTCGGGGGTCAGCCCCAGCATTTT | CASSLFGGQPQHF
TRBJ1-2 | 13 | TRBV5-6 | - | TGTGCCAGCAGCCCCCCGGCGGGGCTTGGCTACACCTTC | CASSPPAGLGYTF
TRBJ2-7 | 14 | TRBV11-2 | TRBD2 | TGTGCCAGCAGCGTCTCCGGGACTAGCTACGAGCAGTACTTC | CASSVSGTSYEQYF
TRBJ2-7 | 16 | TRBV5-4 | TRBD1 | TGTGCCAGCAGCCGCGGACAGGGGGGCAGGATACGCGAGCAGTACTTC | CASSRGQGGRIREQYF
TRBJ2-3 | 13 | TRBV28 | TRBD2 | TGTGCCAGCACCCCGGGACTATCAGATACGCAGTATTTT | CASTPGLSDTQYF
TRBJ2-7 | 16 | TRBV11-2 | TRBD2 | TGTGCCAGCAGCTTCCCTAGACTAGCGGTAAGCTACGAGCAGTACTTC | CASSFPRLAVSYEQYF
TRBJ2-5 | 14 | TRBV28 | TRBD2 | TGTGCCAGCAGTGTCCTGAGCGGGGGGGAGACCCAGTACTTC | CASSVLSGGETQYF
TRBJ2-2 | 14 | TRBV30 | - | TGTGCCTGGAGGGGTTTGCAGGGTACCGGGGAGCTGTTTTTT | CAWRGLQGTGELFF